These 23 T cell receptor beta chains share one sample of origin, sequenced in a study of response to subunit inactivated influenza vaccine. TCRdb analysed the RT-PCR reads with MiXCR anew, one entry per CDR3 protein. The data contain hundreds of thousands of distinct CDR3 sequences, roughly 13% of them singletons. The sample was PBMCs from blood, taken about 14 days before vaccination. The receptors derive from a man in his fifties or sixties who received an inactivated influenza vaccine.

This clonotype came up a few times. The chain combines TRBV20-1 with TRBJ2-7; TRBD2 aligns across 10 bases. Per the germline V gene, CDR1 is DFQATT and CDR2 is SNEGSKA (reference sequence). This CDR3 is 15 amino acids long. Germline trimming cut 0 bases from V and 3 bases from J; bases unmatched to any gene: 5. CDR3 nucleotide sequence: TGCAGTGCTAGAGATTTACTAGCGGGAAACTACGAGCAGTACTTC. Its protein is CSARDLLAGNYEQYF.

The table lists this clonotype with many counts. V is TRBV7-9 and J is TRBJ1-2, with D tentatively TRBD1 (5 bases). This CDR3 region has 13 residues. Germline loops: CDR1 SEHNR, CDR2 FQNEAQ (reference sequence). Trimming left V 6 bases short and J 2 bases short, with 10 bases between. In nucleotides, the CDR3 is TGTGCCAGCAGTTCGACAGAAAACTATGGCTACACCTTC. This gives the protein CASSSTENYGYTF.

This clonotype has a handful of counts. The chain employs TRBV18 and TRBJ2-5, with TRBD2 matching 9 bases. Germline-derived CDR1 and CDR2 are KGHSH and LQKENI. V trimming: 0 bases; J trimming: 4 bases; junction bases outside the gene matches: 6. This CDR3 has 16 amino acids. CDR3 DNA: TGTGCCAGCTCACCACCGGGCGGGAGGGCCGGAGAGACCCAGTACTTC. Translated: CASSPPGGRAGETQYF.

V is TRBV20-1 and J is TRBJ1-3; D call uncertain. Trimming took off 0 bases at V and 0 bases at J, with 12 bases between the two ends. This CDR3 comprises 16 residues. Germline values: CDR1 DFQATT, CDR2 SNEGSKA (reference sequence). CDR3 amino acids: CSARDPFRASGNTIYF. CDR3 nucleotide sequence: TGCAGTGCTAGAGATCCGTTCCGGGCCTCTGGAAACACCATATATTTT.

This clonotype has only a few counts. The rearrangement joins TRBV6-5 to TRBJ2-4; D is unclear. The V gene lost 3 bases and the J gene lost 1 base, with 13 bases spanning the gap. Looked up from germline, CDR1 is MNHEY and CDR2 is SVGAGI. The CDR3 totals 16 residues. The DNA of the CDR3 is TGTGCCAGCAGTTATGACCCATCCCGGGCCAAAAACATTCAGTACTTC. This encodes CASSYDPSRAKNIQYF.

This clonotype appeared a few times. The CDR3: CASSPRQEVLLSTDTQYF. The DNA of the CDR3 is TGTGCCAGCAGCCCGAGACAGGAGGTGCTTTTAAGCACAGATACGCAGTATTTT. The chain employs TRBV4-2 and TRBJ2-3; tentative D call: TRBD1 (6 bases). V was clipped by 4 bases and J by 0 bases, with 20 bases between them. CDR1 and CDR2 (germline): LGHNA, YNFKEQ. There are 18 residues in the CDR3.

This clonotype has ten or more counts. V gene TRBV7-9 combines with J gene TRBJ2-5; no clear D. V dropped 5 bases and J dropped 4 bases, with 17 bases sitting between them. The CDR3 consists of 15 residues. Looked up from germline, CDR1 is SEHNR and CDR2 is FQNEAQ (reference sequence). The DNA for the CDR3 is TGTGCCAGCAGCCTCCTCTCCGGCCCTGGAGAGACCCAGTACTTC. It specifies CASSLLSGPGETQYF.

This clonotype was counted at least ten times. This chain joins TRBV7-2 and TRBJ1-1; no definite D call. Trimming cost V 8 bases and J 0 bases, with 13 bases left between them. The CDR3 spans 14 residues. Germline-derived CDR1 and CDR2 are SGHTA and FQGNSA. The CDR3, as DNA: TGTGCCAGCGAAGACATTTGGGTGAACACTGAAGCTTTCTTT. Protein sequence: CASEDIWVNTEAFF. Drawing the rest from reference TRBV7-2 and TRBJ1-1, the complete variable domain is GAGVSQSPSNKVTEKGKDVELRCDPISGHTALYWYRQSLGQGLEFLIYFQGNSAPDKSGLPSDRFSAERTGGSVSTLTIQRTQQEDSAVYLCASEDIWVNTEAFFGQGTRLTVV.

This clonotype occurred a few times. This rearrangement joins TRBV4-1 to TRBJ2-3; D is perhaps TRBD1 or TRBD2 (5 bases each). Trimming pared 2 bases from V and 0 bases from J, leaving 12 bases between. This CDR3 has 16 amino acids. Looked up from germline, CDR1 is MGHRA and CDR2 is YSYEKL. In DNA form, the CDR3 reads TGCGCCAGCAGCCAATTCTGGGACGGTAGCACAGATACGCAGTATTTT. Its protein product is CASSQFWDGSTDTQYF.

This clonotype was counted between two and nine times. The chain links TRBV20-1 to TRBJ2-2; D may be TRBD2 (6 bases). The germline gives CDR1 DFQATT, CDR2 SNEGSKA (reference sequence). CDR3 length equals 15 residues. V lost 3 bases to trimming and J lost 1 base, with 12 bases between them. The DNA for the CDR3 is TGCAGTGCTAGGGGCGCGGGGATGAACACCGGGGAGCTGTTTTTT. Translating it yields CSARGAGMNTGELFF.

The chain is built from TRBV6-2 or TRBV6-3 and TRBJ2-2; tentative D call: TRBD2 (5 bases). Trimming shortened V by 7 bases and J by 5 bases, and 14 bases separated the two germline ends. Germline V CDR1 and CDR2: MNHEY, SVGEGT. This CDR3 has 14 amino acids. Written as DNA, the CDR3 is TGTGCCAGCAAGAGCTCCCCGGGGACCGGGGAGCTGTTTTTT. It translates to CASKSSPGTGELFF.

This clonotype was seen only a few times. This chain links TRBV9 with TRBJ1-2; D gene uncertain. CDR3 length: 15 residues. V was clipped by 0 bases and J by 3 bases, with 12 bases between them. Germline values: CDR1 SGDLS, CDR2 YYNGEE. The CDR3 nucleotides are TGTGCCAGCAGCGTAGGAGGGTATGAGGACTATGGCTACACCTTC. Amino acid sequence: CASSVGGYEDYGYTF.

The chain links TRBV18 to TRBJ2-3, with 8 bases identical to TRBD2. The CDR3 has 16 amino acids. The ends lost 3 bases at V and 4 bases at J; junction bases unmatched: 9. Germline assignment: CDR1 KGHSH and CDR2 LQKENI. The CDR3 DNA reads TGTGCCAGCTCACCCCTCCTATCGGGAGGGCCAGATACGCAGTATTTT. Translated, it gives CASSPLLSGGPDTQYF. Full variable domain (outside the CDR3, taken from reference TRBV18 and TRBJ2-3): NAGVMQNPRHLVRRRGQEARLRCSPMKGHSHVYWYRQLPEEGLKFMVYLQKENIIDESGMPKERFSAEFPKEGPSILRIQQVVRGDSAAYFCASSPLLSGGPDTQYFGPGTRLTVL.

CDR3 amino acids: CSITSGRGTDTQYF. The CDR3, as DNA: TGCAGCATAACTAGCGGGCGGGGCACAGATACGCAGTATTTT. The gene calls are TRBV29-1 and TRBJ2-3, with 9 bases aligning to TRBD2. Per germline, CDR1 SQVTM and CDR2 ANQGSEA. The CDR3 is 14 residues long. With V trimmed by 8 bases and J by 1 base, 7 bases remained unmatched.

The chain employs TRBV28 and TRBJ2-3; tentative D call: TRBD2 (5 bases). This CDR3 is built from 16 residues. Trimming removed 2 bases at V and 2 bases at J, with 14 bases between. CDR1 is MDHEN, CDR2 SYDVKM, per germline. This CDR3 is CASSLPTRASTDTQYF. DNA for the CDR3: TGTGCCAGCAGTTTACCCACTAGGGCGTCCACAGATACGCAGTATTTT.

This chain connects TRBV20-1 to TRBJ2-7; D gene uncertain. The V gene's germline CDR1 is DFQATT and CDR2 SNEGSKA (reference sequence). The germline V and J ends were trimmed by 0 bases and 4 bases, with 10 bases remaining between them. CDR3 length: 13 residues. The CDR3 sequence is CSARDRSGYEQYF. In nucleotides, the CDR3 is TGCAGTGCTAGAGATAGGAGTGGGTACGAGCAGTACTTC.

This clonotype was counted only a few times. The chain employs TRBV6-2 or TRBV6-3 and TRBJ1-1; 7 bases align to TRBD1. There are 15 residues in the CDR3. With 5 bases clipped from V and 0 bases from J, the junction kept 6 bases outside the gene matches. The germline gives CDR1 MNHEY, CDR2 SVGEGT. The CDR3 reads CASSPGTALNTEAFF. In nucleotides, the CDR3 is TGTGCCAGCAGTCCGGGGACAGCTTTGAACACTGAAGCTTTCTTT.

This clonotype came up a few times. V is TRBV11-2 and J is TRBJ2-4, with D hard to call. There are 20 residues in the CDR3. V was pared by 0 bases and J by 0 bases, with 21 bases between. Germline V lookup: CDR1 SGHAT, CDR2 FQNNGV. CDR3 in DNA: TGTGCCAGCAGCTTAGATCACGGCAGCCAGAAGCTATTAGCCAAAAACATTCAGTACTTC. Amino acid sequence: CASSLDHGSQKLLAKNIQYF.

The chain's CDR3 is CASSVWASGLYNEQFF. CDR3 nucleotides: TGTGCCAGCAGCGTATGGGCTAGCGGGCTCTACAATGAGCAGTTCTTC. This chain joins TRBV9 and TRBJ2-1, with 8 nucleotides matching TRBD2. CDR3 length: 16 residues. The J segment lost 3 bases and the V segment lost 1 base, leaving 6 bases of the junction unmatched. Germline V CDR1 and CDR2: SGDLS, YYNGEE. The full variable domain, with the rest looked up from reference TRBV9 and TRBJ2-1, is DSGVTQTPKHLITATGQRVTLRCSPRSGDLSVYWYQQSLDQGLQFLIQYYNGEERAKGNILERFSAQQFPDLHSELNLSSLELGDSALYFCASSVWASGLYNEQFFGPGTRLTVL.

The CDR3 nucleotides are TGTGCCAGCAGCTTAAAGGGACCCACTAATTCACCCCTCCACTTT. It translates to CASSLKGPTNSPLHF. The V call is TRBV7-9, the J call TRBJ1-6, with TRBD1 as a possible D gene (5 bases). Germline CDR1 SEHNR, CDR2 FQNEAQ (reference sequence). Trimming shortened V by 2 bases and J by 6 bases, and 11 bases separated the two germline ends. The CDR3 spans 15 residues.

This clonotype turned up a few times. The chain employs TRBV5-1 and TRBJ2-7, with TRBD2 as a possible D gene (5 bases). Germline loops: CDR1 SGHRS, CDR2 YFSETQ. CDR3 length equals 16 residues. Deletions cut 3 bases from V and 5 bases from J, with 21 bases between. The CDR3 sequence is CASSSEESQMVNEQYF. The CDR3 DNA reads TGCGCCAGCAGCTCGGAGGAGTCCCAGATGGTAAACGAGCAGTACTTC.

The rearrangement joins TRBV7-9 to TRBJ1-2, with D unresolved. V lost 3 bases and J lost 4, with 15 bases in between. The CDR3 runs 15 residues. Germline lookup yields CDR1 SEHNR and CDR2 FQNEAQ (reference sequence). CDR3 protein: CASSFGPDRGYGYTF. The DNA for the CDR3 is TGTGCCAGCAGCTTTGGCCCGGACCGCGGCTATGGCTACACCTTC.

This clonotype appeared a few times. The CDR3 loop is CASSFPQGDLYNEQFF. CDR3 sequence (DNA): TGTGCCAGCAGCTTCCCCCAGGGGGACCTATACAATGAGCAGTTCTTC. V gene TRBV11-1 combines with J gene TRBJ2-1, with 7 bases identical to TRBD1. V lost 3 bases, J lost 4 bases, and 9 bases stayed unmatched. CDR3 length: 16 amino acids. From germline, CDR1 is SGHAT and CDR2 FQDESV (reference sequence).